This T cell receptor beta chain was retrieved from a study of human T cells and chemical hapten exposure. TCRdb reanalysed the 5' RACE reads using MiXCR and keeps one entry per CDR3 protein. Here the sample spans about 81,000 distinct CDR3 sequences, 15% being singletons. It was from unfractionated whole blood that total RNA was extracted. The length of the CDR3 is 15 residues. The J segment lost 2 bases and the V segment lost 4 bases, leaving 8 bases of the junction unmatched. CDR1 and CDR2 (germline): SGHNT, YYREEE (reference sequence). The genes are TRBV5-4 and TRBJ1-1; TRBD1 aligns across 7 bases. The clonotype was recovered from a female donor in good health. The CDR3 loop reads CASSTRRQGNTEAFF. The CDR3 DNA reads TGTGCCAGCAGCACCAGGCGACAGGGTAACACTGAAGCTTTCTTT.